This passage covers 12 T cell receptor beta chains from one sample sequenced in a study of monozygotic twins with inflammatory bowel disease. Reprocessing the 5' RACE reads, TCRdb reports a single entry for every CDR3 protein and omits DNA. The sample includes more than 120,000 distinct CDR3 sequences. Sequencing input: blood. The receptors were gathered from a human donor with ulcerative colitis or Crohn's disease, or a healthy co-twin of an affected twin (not recorded which).

CDR3 region: CASRATSGATDTQYF. The chain recombines TRBV5-1 with TRBJ2-3; checking the TCRdb D call of TRBD2 is not possible without DNA. Per germline, CDR1 SGHRS and CDR2 YFSETQ. The CDR3 is made up of 15 amino acids.

The chain combines TRBV18 with TRBJ1-1; the TCRdb call, TRBD1, lacks DNA for checking. From germline, CDR1 is KGHSH and CDR2 LQKENI. The CDR3 loop spans 12 amino acids. CDR3: CASSPRTGEAFF.

This sequence joins TRBV12-3 or TRBV12-4 and TRBJ1-6; lacking DNA, the TRBD1 call made by TCRdb goes unchecked. The CDR3 extends over 13 amino acids. The CDR3 spells CASSFPGESPLHF.

This chain connects TRBV5-1 to TRBJ2-1; the D call from TCRdb, TRBD1, cannot be confirmed without DNA. Per germline, CDR1 SGHRS and CDR2 YFSETQ. This CDR3 contains 14 residues. The CDR3 here is CASSLGDRGREQFF.

The rearrangement uses TRBV4-2 and TRBJ2-7; the TRBD2 assignment by TCRdb is unverifiable without DNA. Germline loops: CDR1 LGHNA, CDR2 YNFKEQ. The CDR3 consists of 16 residues. The CDR3 sequence is CASSQPPSDPNYEQYF.

The chain joins TRBV6-5 to TRBJ2-3; TCRdb's D gene call, TRBD2, goes unchecked for lack of DNA. The CDR3 runs 14 residues. Germline V lookup: CDR1 MNHEY, CDR2 SVGAGI. CDR3 loop: CASSHGGFIETQYF.

The chain links TRBV5-1 to TRBJ2-7; TCRdb's assignment of TRBD1 cannot be checked, as there is no DNA. The germline V gene encodes CDR1 SGHRS and CDR2 YFSETQ. The CDR3 covers 16 residues. CDR3 loop: CASSFISGTGSYEQYF. Together with reference TRBV5-1 and TRBJ2-7, the CDR3 gives the full variable domain: KAGVTQTPRYLIKTRGQQVTLSCSPISGHRSVSWYQQTPGQGLQFLFEYFSETQRNKGNFPGRFSGRQFSNSRSEMNVSTLELGDSALYLCASSFISGTGSYEQYFGPGTRLTVT.

This chain joins TRBV20-1 and TRBJ2-7; the TRBD2 assignment by TCRdb is unverifiable without DNA. Germline V gives CDR1 DFQATT, CDR2 SNEGSKA (reference sequence). CDR3 length equals 15 residues. The CDR3 is CSAPISAGLGYEQYF.

V is TRBV29-1 and J is TRBJ2-5; the TCRdb call, TRBD1, lacks DNA for checking. Germline V gene lookup returns CDR1 SQVTM and CDR2 ANQGSEA. CDR3 length: 13 amino acids. The CDR3 is CSVVLGGVETQYF.

This chain uses TRBV7-2 with TRBJ1-5; TCRdb reports TRBD1, a call that lacks DNA to check it against. Germline V lookup: CDR1 SGHTA, CDR2 FQGNSA. The CDR3 spans 15 residues. This chain's CDR3 is CASSQNRQTNQPQHF. Variable domain in full (rest from reference TRBV7-2 and TRBJ1-5): GAGVSQSPSNKVTEKGKDVELRCDPISGHTALYWYRQSLGQGLEFLIYFQGNSAPDKSGLPSDRFSAERTGGSVSTLTIQRTQQEDSAVYLCASSQNRQTNQPQHFGDGTRLSIL.

The gene calls are TRBV6-5 and TRBJ1-2; TCRdb's assignment of TRBD1 cannot be checked, as there is no DNA. The V gene's germline CDR1 is MNHEY and CDR2 SVGAGI. The CDR3 has 13 amino acids. CDR3 protein: CASRDRVAYGYTF.

The chain links TRBV4-3 to TRBJ2-3; TCRdb outputs TRBD1, but without DNA this stays unchecked. The CDR3 length is 14 residues. CDR1 is LGHNA, CDR2 YSLEER, per germline. The CDR3 spells CASSQPGETDTQYF.